The rows below give T cell receptor beta chains drawn from one sample of a study of T cells in Graves' hyperthyroidism and ophthalmopathy. Each CDR3 protein is one row after TCRdb ran MiXCR on the multiplex PCR reads. The repertoire holds 550,000 to 650,000 distinct CDR3 sequences, approximately 15% seen once, with roughly 5.5% in the top ten. Input material: blood. These receptors all come from a woman in her 30s with Graves' hyperthyroidism that later progressed to Graves' ophthalmopathy. CDR3s include the opening cysteine and the closing phenylalanine or tryptophan. A D gene is named only where the DNA matches it firmly. Rows give clone size only sometimes, using once, few, many, or a class for an expanded clone.

V	J	D	size	DNA	CDR3
TRBV6-1	TRBJ1-2	TRBD1	many	TGTGCCAGCAGTTTCAGGGGGAACGGTAACTATGGCTACACCTTC	CASSFRGNGNYGYTF
TRBV5-4	TRBJ2-7	TRBD1	many	TGTGCCAGCAGTTTACAGGGGGCGAACTACGAGCAGTACTTC	CASSLQGANYEQYF
TRBV12-3/TRBV12-4	TRBJ1-2	.	many	TGTGCCAGCGACGGACGAGACTATGGCTACACCTTC	CASDGRDYGYTF
TRBV7-9	TRBJ2-7	.	few	TGTGCCAGCGGGGCCGGTGGACAGTCCTACGAGCAGTACTTC	CASGAGGQSYEQYF
TRBV10-3	TRBJ2-1	TRBD2	many	TGTGCCATCAGTACAGCCGGGGGGGGCACTAAGAGCTCCTACAATGAGCAGTTCTTC	CAISTAGGGTKSSYNEQFF
TRBV6-2/TRBV6-3	TRBJ2-1	TRBD2	many	TGTGCCAGCAGTTACGGGAGGGGTGAGCAGTTCTTC	CASSYGRGEQFF
TRBV6-2/TRBV6-3	TRBJ2-1	TRBD2	many	TGTGCCAGCAGACCTAGCGGGGAATACAATGAGCAGTTCTTC	CASRPSGEYNEQFF
TRBV3-1	TRBJ2-7	.	many	TGTGCCAGCAGCCAAGCTGCGGGAGAGCAGTACTTC	CASSQAAGEQYF
TRBV2	TRBJ1-1	TRBD1	many	TGTGCCGGGAGTGGGGACAGGGTATATGGGAACACTGAAGCTTTCTTT	CAGSGDRVYGNTEAFF
TRBV11-3	TRBJ2-7	TRBD1	many	TGTGCCAGCAGCCACCGGGACAGCTCCTACGAGCAGTACTTC	CASSHRDSSYEQYF
TRBV19	TRBJ2-3	.	few	TGTGCCAGTAGTCCCGTGGGAGCCCCGGATACGCAGTATTTT	CASSPVGAPDTQYF
TRBV28	TRBJ1-2	.	many	TGTGCCAGCAGTTCCCGGGACACTCTACAACGTGGCTACACCTTC	CASSSRDTLQRGYTF
TRBV12-3/TRBV12-4	TRBJ1-5	.	many	TGTGCCAGCAGTACCGACAGAAATCAGCCCCAGCATTTT	CASSTDRNQPQHF
TRBV5-6	TRBJ2-1	TRBD2	many	TGTGCCAGCAGCTTGGCGGGAGGGATCCTCTACAATGAGCAGTTCTTC	CASSLAGGILYNEQFF
TRBV30	TRBJ1-2	TRBD1	few	TGTGCCTGGAGTGGAGGACAGGGGAGAAGCTACACCTTC	CAWSGGQGRSYTF
TRBV12-3/TRBV12-4	TRBJ1-5	.	many	TGTGCCAGCAGTACAACAGGGAGCAATCAGCCCCAGCATTTT	CASSTTGSNQPQHF
TRBV3-1	TRBJ2-7	TRBD1	many	TGTGCCAGCAGCCAAGCTATGGACAGGGGGCACGAGCAGTACTTC	CASSQAMDRGHEQYF
TRBV5-4	TRBJ2-2	.	.	TGTGCCAGCAGCCCCTGGTTGGGCACCGGGGAGCTGTTTTTT	CASSPWLGTGELFF
TRBV30	TRBJ2-7	.	many	TGTGCCGGAGCAACGGCCTACGAGCAGTACTTC	CAGATAYEQYF
TRBV7-6	TRBJ1-1	TRBD1	.	TGTGCCAGCAGCTTAGCGCCCGGACAGGGAAAGACTGAAGCTTTCTTT	CASSLAPGQGKTEAFF
TRBV20-1	TRBJ1-1	.	many	TGCAGTGTCCAAAGAATAGGGAACACTGAAGCTTTCTTT	CSVQRIGNTEAFF
TRBV11-3	TRBJ1-1	.	many	TGTGCCAGCAGCTTGGAAGGGGCCCGGGGAGCTTTCTTT	CASSLEGARGAFF
TRBV20-1	TRBJ1-1	.	many	TGCAGTGCTAGAGGAGCGACAGGGAACACTGAAGCTTTCTTT	CSARGATGNTEAFF
TRBV11-2	TRBJ2-2	.	.	TGTGCCAGCAGCTCGGGGCACGCCGGGGAGCTGTTTTTT	CASSSGHAGELFF
TRBV2	TRBJ2-7	TRBD1	many	TGTGCCAGCAGTGAGGGACAGGGGGGGGCCTACGAGCAGTACTTC	CASSEGQGGAYEQYF
TRBV2	TRBJ2-5	.	few	TGTGCCAGCAGCCCCTTTACGGAGACCCAGTACTTC	CASSPFTETQYF
TRBV7-2	TRBJ2-7	.	many	TGTGCCAGCAGCCCCGACAGGACCTACGAGCAGTACTTC	CASSPDRTYEQYF
TRBV20-1	TRBJ1-2	.	many	TGCAGTGCTAGAACAGGGCCCTATGGCTACACCTTC	CSARTGPYGYTF
TRBV24-1	TRBJ1-2	TRBD1	many	TGTGCCACCAGTGACGTGGGACAGGGAAATGGCTACACCTTC	CATSDVGQGNGYTF
TRBV6-5	TRBJ2-1	.	.	TGTGCCAGCAGTTACCCCGGGGCCGAGGGTGAGCAGTTCTTC	CASSYPGAEGEQFF
TRBV7-9	TRBJ1-4	TRBD1	many	TGTGCCAGCAGCTTAGAGACAGGGAGGAATGAAAAACTGTTTTTT	CASSLETGRNEKLFF
TRBV6-1	TRBJ2-5	.	many	TGTGCCAGCCAGGAAGAGACCCAGTACTTC	CASQEETQYF